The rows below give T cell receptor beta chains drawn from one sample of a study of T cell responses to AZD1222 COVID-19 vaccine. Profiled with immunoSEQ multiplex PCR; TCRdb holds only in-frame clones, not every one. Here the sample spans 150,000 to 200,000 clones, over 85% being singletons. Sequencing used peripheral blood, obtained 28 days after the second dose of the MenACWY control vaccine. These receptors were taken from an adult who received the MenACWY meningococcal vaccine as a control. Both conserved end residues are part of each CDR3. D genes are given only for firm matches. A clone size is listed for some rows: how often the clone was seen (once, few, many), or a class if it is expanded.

CASSGQGVKQYF | TGTGCCAGCAGCGGACAGGGAGTGAAGCAGTACTTC | TRBV5-6 | TRBD1 | . | TRBJ2-7
CASSTGGRGNQPQHF | TGTGCCAGCAGCACGGGGGGGAGGGGCAATCAGCCCCAGCATTTT | TRBV5-5 | . | . | TRBJ1-5
CASSLGTTLNSPLHF | TGTGCCAGCAGTTTAGGGACAACTCTTAATTCACCCCTCCACTTT | TRBV28 | . | . | TRBJ1-6
CASSLDYPYEQYF | TGTGCCAGCAGTTTGGACTACCCTTACGAGCAGTACTTC | TRBV27 | . | once | TRBJ2-7
CASSYPTGGGYTF | TGTGCCAGCAGTTACCCCACCGGGGGCGGCTACACCTTC | TRBV6-5 | . | . | TRBJ1-2
CASSLGGNTEAFF | TGCGCCAGCAGCTTGGGCGGGAACACTGAAGCTTTCTTT | TRBV5-1 | . | . | TRBJ1-1
CASSSAYNEQFF | TGTGCCAGCAGCTCCGCTTACAATGAGCAGTTCTTC | TRBV7-2 | . | . | TRBJ2-1
CASSPVRVETQYF | TGTGCCAGCAGCCCCGTCCGGGTCGAGACCCAGTACTTC | TRBV28 | . | . | TRBJ2-5
CASSRNRALAFF | TGTGCCAGCAGCCGTAACAGGGCGTTAGCTTTCTTT | TRBV11-3 | . | . | TRBJ1-1
CASSQAGVMGNEQFF | TGTGCCAGCAGCCAAGCGGGAGTAATGGGAAATGAGCAGTTCTTC | TRBV27 | TRBD2 | . | TRBJ2-1
CASSARLAGGPGEQFF | TGTGCCAGCAGCGCAAGACTAGCGGGAGGGCCGGGTGAGCAGTTCTTC | TRBV9 | TRBD2 | . | TRBJ2-1
CASSGSNQPQHF | TGTGCCAGCAGCGGTAGCAATCAGCCCCAGCATTTT | TRBV28 | . | . | TRBJ1-5
CASSIRAGQGYEQYF | TGTGCCAGTAGTATAAGGGCTGGGCAGGGCTACGAGCAGTACTTC | TRBV19 | . | . | TRBJ2-7
CASSPAGVAYEQYF | TGCGCCAGCAGCCCGGCCGGGGTTGCATACGAGCAGTACTTC | TRBV5-1 | . | . | TRBJ2-7
CASRRVTEAFF | TGTGCCAGTAGAAGAGTCACTGAAGCTTTCTTT | TRBV19 | . | . | TRBJ1-1
CSVADGRREQYF | TGCAGCGTTGCCGACGGGCGAAGGGAGCAGTACTTC | TRBV29-1 | . | . | TRBJ2-7
CASSQELGTDYGYTF | TGCGCCAGCAGCCAAGAGCTGGGGACGGACTATGGCTACACCTTC | TRBV4-1 | . | . | TRBJ1-2
CASSPNRLAGGRGDTQYF | TGTGCCAGCAGCCCTAATAGACTAGCGGGAGGACGGGGAGATACGCAGTATTTT | TRBV7-3 | TRBD2 | . | TRBJ2-3